This is a list of T cell receptor beta chains from one sample in a study of OX40 agonist ivuxolimab in advanced cancers. Profiled with immunoSEQ multiplex PCR; TCRdb holds only in-frame clones, not every one. Of about 19,000 clones in the sample, more than 65% were seen once. Sequencing was performed on CD4+ or CD8+ T cells sorted from blood, taken in a trial of the OX40 agonist ivuxolimab. These receptors originate from an adult with an advanced solid tumor such as melanoma, head and neck, liver or kidney cancer. Each CDR3 is given with its conserved first and last residue. Fields, in order: D gene, CDR3 length, clone size, V gene, J gene, CDR3 DNA, CDR3 protein. A D gene is named only where the DNA matches it firmly. Clone size, where shown, is once, few, many, or a class for clones that have expanded.

d_gene: NA
len: 13
abundance: NA
v_gene: TRBV7-8
j_gene: TRBJ2-7
CDR3nt: TGTGCCAGCTCGATAATGTCGGGCTACGAGCAGTACTTC
CDR3aa: CASSIMSGYEQYF

d_gene: NA
len: 12
abundance: NA
v_gene: TRBV14
j_gene: TRBJ2-7
CDR3nt: TGTGCCAGCAGCCAAGGCGGATTCGAGCAGTACTTC
CDR3aa: CASSQGGFEQYF

d_gene: TRBD1
len: 13
abundance: once
v_gene: TRBV4-1
j_gene: TRBJ2-7
CDR3nt: TGCGCCAGCAGCCGTGGACAGGGCCACGAGCAGTACTTC
CDR3aa: CASSRGQGHEQYF

d_gene: NA
len: 12
abundance: NA
v_gene: TRBV5-3
j_gene: TRBJ1-5
CDR3nt: TGTGCCAGCAGCTGGTTTAATCAGCCCCAGCATTTT
CDR3aa: CASSWFNQPQHF

d_gene: NA
len: 13
abundance: few
v_gene: TRBV5-6
j_gene: TRBJ2-7
CDR3nt: TGTGCCAGCAGCTTCGGGAACCTCTACGAGCAGTACTTC
CDR3aa: CASSFGNLYEQYF

d_gene: NA
len: 16
abundance: once
v_gene: TRBV19
j_gene: TRBJ1-5
CDR3nt: TGTGCCAGTAGTATAGATCCTTCCGGACTCGAGCAGCCCCAGCATTTT
CDR3aa: CASSIDPSGLEQPQHF

d_gene: TRBD2
len: 13
abundance: NA
v_gene: TRBV6-1
j_gene: TRBJ2-1
CDR3nt: TGTGCCAGCAGTGAAGTAGCGGGGGGGTTGCAGTTCTTC
CDR3aa: CASSEVAGGLQFF

d_gene: NA
len: 16
abundance: NA
v_gene: TRBV14
j_gene: TRBJ2-5
CDR3nt: TGTGCCAGCAGCCAAACTAAGATGGGGGGCCAAGAGACCCAGTACTTC
CDR3aa: CASSQTKMGGQETQYF

d_gene: NA
len: 16
abundance: NA
v_gene: TRBV19
j_gene: TRBJ1-6
CDR3nt: TGTGCCAGTAGTATCGACAGAAGCTCCTATAATTCACCCCTCCACTTT
CDR3aa: CASSIDRSSYNSPLHF

d_gene: TRBD2
len: 15
abundance: NA
v_gene: TRBV11-1
j_gene: TRBJ2-1
CDR3nt: TGTGCCAGCAGCCAACGTAGGACTAGCGACAATGAGCAGTTCTTC
CDR3aa: CASSQRRTSDNEQFF

d_gene: NA
len: 16
abundance: few
v_gene: TRBV6-1
j_gene: TRBJ1-5
CDR3nt: TGTGCCAGCAGTGAAGATCTCGCGTACTTCGGACAGCCCCAGCATTTT
CDR3aa: CASSEDLAYFGQPQHF

d_gene: NA
len: 16
abundance: NA
v_gene: TRBV7-2
j_gene: TRBJ1-6
CDR3nt: TGTGCCAGCAGCTTAGATAGACCCCTAATTGATTCACCCCTCCACTTT
CDR3aa: CASSLDRPLIDSPLHF

d_gene: NA
len: 14
abundance: NA
v_gene: TRBV7-3
j_gene: TRBJ2-2
CDR3nt: TGTGCCAGCAGCTTTAGGGTTGACACCGGGGAGCTGTTTTTT
CDR3aa: CASSFRVDTGELFF

d_gene: NA
len: 14
abundance: NA
v_gene: TRBV19
j_gene: TRBJ1-6
CDR3nt: TGTGCCAGTAGCCTCGACGGGGGTCCCACACCCCTCCACTTT
CDR3aa: CASSLDGGPTPLHF